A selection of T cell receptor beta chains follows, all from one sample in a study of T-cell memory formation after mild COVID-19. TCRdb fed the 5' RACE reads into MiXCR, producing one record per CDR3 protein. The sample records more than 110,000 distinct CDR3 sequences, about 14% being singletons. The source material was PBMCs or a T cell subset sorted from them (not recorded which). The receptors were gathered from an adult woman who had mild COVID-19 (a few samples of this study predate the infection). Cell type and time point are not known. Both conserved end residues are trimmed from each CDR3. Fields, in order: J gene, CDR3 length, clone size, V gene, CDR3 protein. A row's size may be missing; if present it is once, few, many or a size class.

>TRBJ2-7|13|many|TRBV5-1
ASSVGTGFIYEQY
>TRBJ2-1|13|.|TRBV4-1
ASSHRGGGNNEQF
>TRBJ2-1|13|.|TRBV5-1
ASSQGLADYNEQF
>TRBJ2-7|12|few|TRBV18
ASSPIAGTYEQY
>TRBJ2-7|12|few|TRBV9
ASSVGVTTYEQY
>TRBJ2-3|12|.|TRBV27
ASSPEVGTDTQY
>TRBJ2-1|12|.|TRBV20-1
SAIPERAWHEQF
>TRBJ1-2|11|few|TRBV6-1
ASSRGETDGYT
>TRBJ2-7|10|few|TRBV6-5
ASSYGISEQY
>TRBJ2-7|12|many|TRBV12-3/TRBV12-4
ASSLDRDSYEQY
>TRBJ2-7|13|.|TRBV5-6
ASSLGGTLLDEQY
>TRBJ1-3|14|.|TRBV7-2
ASSLEDRVPGNTTY
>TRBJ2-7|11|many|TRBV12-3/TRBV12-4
ASSIRTDRVQY
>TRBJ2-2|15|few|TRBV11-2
ASSSRASMGNTGELF
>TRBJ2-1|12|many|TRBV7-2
ASSFWTTRDEQF
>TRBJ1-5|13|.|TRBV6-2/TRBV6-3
ASKPKVGRNQPQH
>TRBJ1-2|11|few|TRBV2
ASSEIGGFGYT
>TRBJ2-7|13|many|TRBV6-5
ASGILAGSMREQY
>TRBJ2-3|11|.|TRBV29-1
SVVMTGSLAQY
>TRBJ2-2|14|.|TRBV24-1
ATSDSGGRGTGELF
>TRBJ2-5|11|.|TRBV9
ASSPTGPETQY
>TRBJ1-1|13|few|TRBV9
ASSVASRFGTEAF
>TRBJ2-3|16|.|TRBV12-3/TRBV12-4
ASSPGEGRGGPPDTQY
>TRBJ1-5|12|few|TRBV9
ASSVADVARPQH